Listed here is a single T cell receptor beta chain. The data were obtained in a study of T cell changes during pregnancy in multiple sclerosis. The protocol was immunoSEQ multiplex PCR, while the TCRdb copy is restricted to in-frame clones and leaves out a portion. The sample has about 70,000 clones, approximately 92% seen once. The length of the CDR3 is 16 residues. Trimming removed 3 bases from V and 0 bases from J, with 13 bases in between. The germline V gene has CDR1 SGHRS and CDR2 YFSETQ. This TCR came from a female donor with multiple sclerosis, enrolled in a pregnancy study. The chain joins TRBV5-1 to TRBJ1-3; possibly TRBD1 for D (6 bases). The sequencing here drew on peripheral blood, taken in the first trimester of pregnancy. For the CDR3, the DNA is TGCGCCAGCAGCTCCAGACAGGCCGGCTCTGGAAACACCATATATTTT. This encodes CASSSRQAGSGNTIYF.